The 14 T cell receptor beta chains below all came from one sample that was sequenced in a study of T cell responses to AZD1222 COVID-19 vaccine. Assay: immunoSEQ multiplex PCR; the TCRdb copy retains only in-frame clones and omits some. The table lists approximately 150,000 clones, roughly 90% of them singletons. Sequences were derived from peripheral blood, sampled on day 0 of AZD1222 vaccination. The receptors come from an adult in good health.

The chain couples TRBV6-2 or TRBV6-3 to TRBJ1-5, with TRBD1 as a possible D gene (5 bases). CDR1 MNHEY and CDR2 SVGEGT come from the germline V gene. The germline V and J ends were trimmed by 2 bases and 3 bases, with 8 bases remaining between them. This CDR3 is 14 amino acids long. The CDR3 DNA reads as TGTGCCAGCAGTTACGTCGGGGCCAATCAGCCCCAGCATTTT. This translates into CASSYVGANQPQHF.

This chain uses TRBV12-3 or TRBV12-4 with TRBJ1-2; D gene ambiguous. CDR3 length equals 12 residues. Trimming cost V 4 bases and J 4 bases, with 7 bases left between them. The CDR3 loop reads CASSSPFYGYTF. The CDR3 nucleotides are TGTGCCAGCAGTTCTCCATTCTATGGCTACACCTTC.

The V gene is TRBV7-9, the J gene TRBJ2-4; D possibly corresponds to TRBD1 (5 bases). Germline V CDR1 and CDR2: SEHNR, FQNEAQ (reference sequence). CDR3 length: 16 amino acids. V was pared by 0 bases and J by 2 bases, with 11 bases between. In DNA form, the CDR3 reads TGTGCCAGCAGCTTAGCGGGTCCAGGGACCAAAAACATTCAGTACTTC. Translating it yields CASSLAGPGTKNIQYF.

The J gene is TRBJ1-1, the V gene TRBV27; D remains unclear. The V gene's germline CDR1 is MNHEY and CDR2 SMNVEV (reference sequence). Trimming pared 5 bases from V and 0 bases from J, leaving 10 bases between. The CDR3 spans 14 residues. CDR3: CASSRGVVNTEAFF. DNA for the CDR3: TGTGCCAGCAGTCGTGGAGTGGTGAACACTGAAGCTTTCTTT.

The genes are TRBV6-2 or TRBV6-3 and TRBJ2-7, with D tentatively TRBD1 (6 bases). V was trimmed by 4 bases and J by 2 bases, leaving 12 bases between them. The CDR3 is made up of 14 amino acids. Germline V lookup: CDR1 MNHEY, CDR2 SVGEGT. The CDR3 DNA is TGTGCCAGCAGTTTCCGGGACAAAGCCTACGAGCAGTACTTC. It specifies CASSFRDKAYEQYF.

This chain joins TRBV18 and TRBJ2-5; 12 positions agree with TRBD1. The germline V gene has CDR1 KGHSH and CDR2 LQKENI. This CDR3 has 21 amino acids. The V segment lost 3 bases and the J segment 1 base; nucleotides outside the gene matches: 18. The CDR3 region is CASSPLGPGQGAINPQETQYF. CDR3 bases: TGTGCCAGCTCACCTCTCGGACCGGGACAGGGGGCCATTAACCCCCAAGAGACCCAGTACTTC.

This chain joins TRBV6-6 and TRBJ1-6, with 10 bases that match TRBD1. CDR1 and CDR2 (germline): MNHNY, SVGAGI (reference sequence). The CDR3 is 16 amino acids. Germline trimming cut 5 bases from V and 6 bases from J; bases unmatched to any gene: 7. The CDR3 DNA reads as TGTGCCAGCAGTGGAGGACAGGGGGGAGGTAATTCACCCCTCCACTTT. Amino acids: CASSGGQGGGNSPLHF.

The chain employs TRBV19 and TRBJ2-2; D is perhaps TRBD1 (6 bases). This CDR3 is 16 amino acids long. V lost 1 base to trimming and J lost 0 bases, with 9 bases between them. Germline-derived CDR1 and CDR2 are LNHDA and SQIVND (reference sequence). The CDR3 DNA reads TGTGCCAGTAGTATAGTTCCAGGGGCGAACACCGGGGAGCTGTTTTTT. As protein: CASSIVPGANTGELFF.

The J gene is TRBJ2-5, the V gene TRBV19; 8 bases line up with TRBD1. This CDR3 is 15 amino acids long. The germline V gene encodes CDR1 LNHDA and CDR2 SQIVND (reference sequence). J lost 1 base, V lost 4 bases, and 5 bases had no gene match. CDR3 amino acids: CASSTGTGPQETQYF. DNA of the CDR3: TGTGCCAGTAGTACCGGGACAGGCCCCCAAGAGACCCAGTACTTC.

The rearrangement joins TRBV4-3 to TRBJ2-1; D may correspond to TRBD1 or TRBD2 (5 bases each). This CDR3 is 13 amino acids long. Germline V gene data show CDR1 as LGHNA and CDR2 as YSLEER. Trimming took 1 base from V and 4 from J, leaving 5 bases between them. The CDR3 coding sequence is TGCGCCAGCAGCCAAGGGGGGTACAATGAGCAGTTCTTC. This encodes CASSQGGYNEQFF.

The chain uses TRBV19 and TRBJ2-1; TRBD1 is a possible D gene (5 bases). The CDR3 length is 15 residues. Germline CDR1 LNHDA, CDR2 SQIVND (reference sequence). Trimming pared 1 base from V and 4 bases from J, leaving 11 bases between. Here the CDR3 reads CASSIVSQGYNEQFF. CDR3 bases: TGTGCCAGTAGTATAGTTAGCCAGGGATACAATGAGCAGTTCTTC. Full variable domain (rest looked up from reference TRBV19 and TRBJ2-1): DGGITQSPKYLFRKEGQNVTLSCEQNLNHDAMYWYRQDPGQGLRLIYYSQIVNDFQKGDIAEGYSVSREKKESFPLTVTSAQKNPTAFYLCASSIVSQGYNEQFFGPGTRLTVL.

Comment on this clone: Other nucleotide sequences from this sample produce the same CDR3. V and J are TRBV7-8 and TRBJ2-7; the D is unclear. Germline loops: CDR1 SGHVS, CDR2 FQNEAQ. Trimming stripped 1 base from V and 4 bases from J, with 5 bases between. The CDR3 is made up of 12 amino acids. CDR3 in amino acids: CASSLGAYEQYF. CDR3 bases: TGTGCCAGCAGCTTAGGTGCATACGAGCAGTACTTC.

The gene calls are TRBV27 and TRBJ1-5; D gene unclear. Germline V gene lookup returns CDR1 MNHEY and CDR2 SMNVEV (reference sequence). This CDR3 comprises 15 residues. The V and J ends lost 5 bases and 0 bases respectively, with 11 bases between them. The CDR3 spells CASSLQPYSNQPQHF. CDR3 coding DNA: TGTGCCAGCAGTCTTCAGCCGTATAGCAATCAGCCCCAGCATTTT.

The chain has TRBV28 and TRBJ1-2; D is possibly TRBD1 (5 bases). The V end was cut by 5 bases, the J end by 6 bases, with 16 bases between. Germline values: CDR1 MDHEN, CDR2 SYDVKM. The CDR3 is made up of 14 amino acids. The CDR3 reads CASSVTPEGHGYTF. The CDR3 nucleotides read TGTGCCAGCAGTGTGACCCCGGAGGGGCATGGCTACACCTTC.